This is a list of T cell receptor beta chains from one sample in a study of tumor-infiltrating lymphocytes in primary liver carcinoma. A single record per CDR3 protein comes from TCRdb applying MiXCR to the multiplex PCR reads. The sample has roughly 49,000 distinct CDR3 sequences, around 73% seen once; the top ten hold roughly a quarter. Sequencing was carried out using liver tumor tissue from sampling region 5. The receptor set was obtained from a man aged 40-49 years with primary liver carcinoma and hepatitis B virus infection. CDR3s include the opening cysteine and the closing phenylalanine or tryptophan. The order of the fields is V gene, J gene, D gene, CDR3 protein. The D gene is left open where the match is weak.

TRBV6-5	TRBJ1-1	NA	CASIPPTGALGIAEAFF
TRBV7-9	TRBJ2-6	NA	CASSSGQNFGANVMTF
TRBV7-9	TRBJ2-5	TRBD1	CASSLATGWQETQYF
TRBV6-6	TRBJ1-2	NA	CASTTGPRNHGHTF
TRBV10-3	TRBJ1-2	NA	CAISESTGLSAYGYTF
TRBV11-2	TRBJ1-1	NA	CVSSLGLSTDAFF
TRBV5-4	TRBJ2-3	TRBD2	CASSLERGRGTDTQYF
TRBV4-2	TRBJ2-2	NA	CASSQPRGTAGELFF
TRBV5-6	TRBJ1-1	NA	CASSLWGEGTEAFF
TRBV11-1	TRBJ2-1	TRBD2	CASSIGMTSGASLFGNEQSF
TRBV4-1	TRBJ1-3	TRBD1	CTSSPTGGTGNTIYF
TRBV6-7	TRBJ2-4	NA	CALTRGTRYIQYF
TRBV6-1	TRBJ2-7	TRBD1	CASSEGEGAFYEQYF
TRBV6-2/TRBV6-3	TRBJ1-2	NA	CASSYPGVGPGGGYTF
TRBV4-3	TRBJ2-2	TRBD2	CVSSQTTSGRMNTGELFF
TRBV29-1	TRBJ2-3	NA	CSTTGVGAADTQYF
TRBV7-9	TRBJ1-2	TRBD1	CASGRDRGFRGYTF
TRBV14	TRBJ2-1	TRBD2	CASIALAGWVNDEQFF
TRBV5-1	TRBJ1-2	TRBD1	CASNPWTGGDDYTF
TRBV12-3/TRBV12-4	TRBJ2-1	NA	CASTFSLTAEWQSF
TRBV7-3	TRBJ2-3	TRBD2	CASSLSSGHTQYF
TRBV5-4	TRBJ2-1	NA	CASSSTAAGFYNEQFF
TRBV7-9	TRBJ1-5	NA	CASSRIRGGGQSQHF
TRBV11-2	TRBJ2-1	NA	CASNLDRGERFYNEQFF
TRBV5-1	TRBJ2-1	TRBD2	CASSLDPSGLTYNEQLF
TRBV11-2	TRBJ2-7	TRBD1	CVSSLIWTGENEQYF
TRBV4-2	TRBJ2-7	NA	CVSSQETDDQYF
TRBV6-1	TRBJ2-1	NA	CASTLERHAYNEQFF
TRBV11-2	TRBJ1-5	NA	CASSLVGVTGSSRPQHF
TRBV10-2	TRBJ2-1	TRBD2	CAGRLADAKGNEQFF
TRBV30	TRBJ2-7	TRBD2	CAWSPAGTSEQYF
TRBV5-1	TRBJ1-1	NA	CASSATGGHTEAFF
TRBV4-3	TRBJ2-7	NA	CASSRGGGGKYF